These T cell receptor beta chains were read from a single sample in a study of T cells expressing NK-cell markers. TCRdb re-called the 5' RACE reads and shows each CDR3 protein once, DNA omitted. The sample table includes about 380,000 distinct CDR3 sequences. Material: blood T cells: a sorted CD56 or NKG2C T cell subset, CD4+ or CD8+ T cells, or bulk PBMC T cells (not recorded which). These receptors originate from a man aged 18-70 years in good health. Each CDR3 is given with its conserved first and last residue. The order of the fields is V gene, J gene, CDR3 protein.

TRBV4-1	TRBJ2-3	CASRFGGASTDTQYF
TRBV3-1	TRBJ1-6	CASSQGYASSPLHF
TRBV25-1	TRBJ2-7	CASSDYRTGMEQYF
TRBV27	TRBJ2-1	CASHPRDRVTEQFF
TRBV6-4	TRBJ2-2	CASSDYPQGTGELFF
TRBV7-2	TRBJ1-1	CASSGAVGTKKMNTEAFF
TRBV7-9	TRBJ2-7	CASSQGQPIYEQYF
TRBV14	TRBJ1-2	CASSPTFLGGYTF
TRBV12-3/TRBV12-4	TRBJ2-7	CASSFGTSGGAAEQYF
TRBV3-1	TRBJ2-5	CASSQIAGGRETQYF
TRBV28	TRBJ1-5	CASSLPGSRNQPQHF
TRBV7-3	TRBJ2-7	CASSQGAGEQYF
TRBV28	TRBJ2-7	CASSFFPGQGGQYF
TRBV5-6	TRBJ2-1	CASTADSLAGASSYNEQFF
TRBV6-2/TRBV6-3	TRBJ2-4	CASSLGQSLAKNIQYF
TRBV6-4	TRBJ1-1	CASTKDLQVWCRGTEAFF
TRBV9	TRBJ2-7	CASSPRGGQGFSEQYF
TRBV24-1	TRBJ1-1	CATRGTGVRSEAFF
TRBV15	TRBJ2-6	CATSRDGSGANVLTF
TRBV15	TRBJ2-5	CATSRGGKNQETQYF
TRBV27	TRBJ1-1	CASSLKANTEAFF
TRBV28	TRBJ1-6	CASRPLLGSYNSPLHF
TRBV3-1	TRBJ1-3	CASSPWTGAGNTIYF
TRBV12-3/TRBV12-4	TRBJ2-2	CASSPLSSGGPGELFF
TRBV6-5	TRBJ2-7	CASSYSYGYEQYF
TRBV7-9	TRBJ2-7	CASSFDRDRAYEQYF
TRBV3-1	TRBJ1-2	CASSQDTGSRGGYTF
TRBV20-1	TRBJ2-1	CSVPRPDRGLDNEQFF
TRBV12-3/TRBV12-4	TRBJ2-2	CASSLSLRVDTGELFF
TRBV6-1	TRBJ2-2	CASTQPQLTGELFF
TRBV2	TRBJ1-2	CASRLVGSGLYGYTF
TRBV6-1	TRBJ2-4	CASSGGTSFNIQYF
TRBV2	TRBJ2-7	CASKPGGLRYEQYF
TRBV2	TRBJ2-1	CASSESGLAGNEQFF
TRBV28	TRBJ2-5	CASSLHGTGGETQYF
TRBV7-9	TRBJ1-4	CASSLGTAENEKLFF
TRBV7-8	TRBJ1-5	CASSRQGWQPQHF
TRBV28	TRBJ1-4	CASSLPGTGGKLFF
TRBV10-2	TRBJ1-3	CASSEFGPAISGNTIYF
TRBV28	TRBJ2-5	CASRSGGARETQYF
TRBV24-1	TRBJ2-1	CATSDRARGKVDEQFF
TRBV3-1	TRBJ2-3	CASSQDPTGYSSTDTQYF
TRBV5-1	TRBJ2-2	CASRQDLGELFF
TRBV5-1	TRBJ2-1	CASTSTGSNNEQFF
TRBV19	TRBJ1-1	CASSMARENTEAFF
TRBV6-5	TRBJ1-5	CASSYSDGVGHF
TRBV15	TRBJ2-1	CATSRERRGQHEQFF
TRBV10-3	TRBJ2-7	CAIRNGTAAPEQYF
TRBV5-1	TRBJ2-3	CASSPGSTDTQYF
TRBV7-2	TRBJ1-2	CASSRGGQYHRYTF
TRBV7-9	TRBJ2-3	CASSPTPYLSTDTQYF
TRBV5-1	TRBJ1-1	CASSRLRGANTEAFF
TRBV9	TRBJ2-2	CASSVVGHAVTGELFF
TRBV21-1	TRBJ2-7	CASSLVLAGGPPYEQYF